This TCR beta chain was sequenced for a study of CD8 T cells in Susac syndrome. CDR3 length: 14 residues. The V gene end was trimmed by 5 bases and the J gene end by 9 bases; junction bases not matched to a gene: 7. The germline V gene encodes CDR1 MNHEY and CDR2 SMNVEV (reference sequence). The study used treatment-naive patients who had stable or active relapsing-remitting disease as multiple sclerosis controls. When the RNA was reverse transcribed, random hexamers were used with an input of 0.5 to 1 ug. By means of immunoSEQ multiplex PCR, TCR beta CDR3 spanning 54 Vbeta and 13 Jbeta underwent amplification. MiXCR, applied by TCRdb to the immunoSEQ multiplex PCR reads, yields one record per CDR3 protein. The sample holds a few hundred thousand distinct CDR3 sequences, approximately 85% seen once.

The chain carries TRBV27 and TRBJ2-1; 10 positions agree with TRBD1. The sequenced material came from CD8+ T cells from PBMCs. This TCR derives from a human donor with multiple sclerosis. In DNA form, the CDR3 reads TGTGCCAGCAGTCAGACAGGGGGCTGGAGTGAGCAGTTCTTC. Translation: CASSQTGGWSEQFF.